A single sample gave rise to the 25 T cell receptor beta chains below, sequenced in a study of cytomegalovirus exposure and HLA in healthy donors. The PCR ran on 60 Vbeta and 13 Jbeta primers. Some clones are missing from TCRdb's copy, which holds only in-frame ones; the method was immunoSEQ multiplex PCR. Here the sample spans some 200,000 clones, 77% being singletons. Sequenced material: PBMCs. These receptors were obtained from a woman aged 55-75 years in good health and CMV-seropositive.

J is TRBJ2-6 and V is TRBV7-9, with 10 bases identical to TRBD2. Germline loops: CDR1 SEHNR, CDR2 FQNEAQ (reference sequence). V shed 5 bases and J 0 bases; nucleotides not matched to a gene: 4. The CDR3 has 17 amino acids. The CDR3 sequence: CASSRAGGSSGANVLTF. The CDR3 DNA is TGTGCCAGCAGCCGAGCGGGGGGGAGCTCTGGGGCCAACGTCCTGACTTTC. Variable domain in full (rest from reference TRBV7-9 and TRBJ2-6): DTGVSQNPRHKITKRGQNVTFRCDPISEHNRLYWYRQTLGQGPEFLTYFQNEAQLEKSRLLSDRFSAERPKGSFSTLEIQRTEQGDSAMYLCASSRAGGSSGANVLTFGAGSRLTVL.

The V gene is TRBV2, the J gene TRBJ2-1, with 8 bases aligning to TRBD1. The trim removed 4 bases at V and 9 bases at J, leaving 8 bases unmatched. This CDR3 is 14 amino acids long. Germline loops: CDR1 SNHLY, CDR2 FYNNEI. CDR3 protein: CASSGGQGRGEQFF. Here the CDR3 DNA reads TGTGCCAGCAGTGGCGGACAGGGTAGGGGTGAGCAGTTCTTC. Full variable domain (missing parts from reference TRBV2 and TRBJ2-1): EPEVTQTPSHQVTQMGQEVILRCVPISNHLYFYWYRQILGQKVEFLVSFYNNEISEKSEIFDDQFSVERPDGSNFTLKIRSTKLEDSAMYFCASSGGQGRGEQFFGPGTRLTVL.

The chain combines TRBV18 with TRBJ2-6; D unclear. The germline V and J ends were trimmed by 1 base and 0 bases, with 4 bases remaining between them. This CDR3 region has 15 residues. CDR1 and CDR2 from the germline V gene are KGHSH and LQKENI. The CDR3: CASSPLRSGANVLTF. The CDR3 bases are TGTGCCAGCTCACCACTCCGCTCTGGGGCCAACGTCCTGACTTTC. Complete variable domain (other parts from reference TRBV18 and TRBJ2-6): NAGVMQNPRHLVRRRGQEARLRCSPMKGHSHVYWYRQLPEEGLKFMVYLQKENIIDESGMPKERFSAEFPKEGPSILRIQQVVRGDSAAYFCASSPLRSGANVLTFGAGSRLTVL.

The chain combines TRBV5-1 with TRBJ2-7, with TRBD1 as a possible D gene (6 bases). The CDR3 is 15 residues long. The germline V and J ends were trimmed by 0 bases and 4 bases, with 14 bases remaining between them. The germline CDR1 and CDR2 sequences are SGHRS and YFSETQ. DNA of the CDR3: TGCGCCAGCAGCTTGGTCGAACAGGGTACTTACGAGCAGTACTTC. Its protein is CASSLVEQGTYEQYF.

V usage is TRBV5-4 and J usage is TRBJ1-1; D is unclear. The CDR3 consists of 13 residues. V was trimmed by 3 bases and J by 7 bases, leaving 13 bases between them. Germline lookup yields CDR1 SGHNT and CDR2 YYREEE (reference sequence). The CDR3 DNA reads TGTGCCAGCAGCTCCTTAAATCGGGGTGAAGCTTTCTTT. This codes for CASSSLNRGEAFF.

This clone was observed a single time. The chain has TRBV6-6 and TRBJ2-7; TRBD1 matches 11 bases. V dropped 5 bases and J dropped 4; count of bases not matched to a gene: 4. CDR3 length: 14 amino acids. CDR1 is MNHNY and CDR2 is SVGAGI in the germline V gene (reference sequence). The CDR3 protein is CASSGQGAGYEQYF. The CDR3 nucleotides are TGTGCCAGCAGTGGACAGGGGGCGGGGTACGAGCAGTACTTC.

The chain recombines TRBV6-1 with TRBJ2-1, with 10 bases aligning to TRBD2. The germline V gene has CDR1 MNHNS and CDR2 SASEGT. The CDR3 extends over 17 amino acids. V trimming: 2 bases; J trimming: 8 bases; junction bases outside the gene matches: 12. CDR3 bases: TGTGCCAGCAGTGAACGGGGCGAGGAGCGGGGGGGGTATGAGCAGTTCTTC. Its translation: CASSERGEERGGYEQFF.

About this clone: This specimen includes other DNA sequences encoding the same CDR3. The chain recombines TRBV15 with TRBJ2-7; 9 bases fit TRBD1. CDR1 LNHNV and CDR2 YYDKDF come from the germline V gene (reference sequence). The CDR3 sequence is 13 residues long. V shed 3 bases and J 4 bases; nucleotides not matched to a gene: 1. The CDR3 sequence is CATSRDRGYEQYF. The CDR3 DNA is TGTGCCACCAGCAGGGACAGGGGATACGAGCAGTACTTC.

The V gene is TRBV6-6, the J gene TRBJ1-4; D is possibly TRBD1 (6 bases). Trimming took off 0 bases at V and 8 bases at J, with 13 bases between the two ends. Germline CDR1 MNHNY, CDR2 SVGAGI (reference sequence). The CDR3 has 15 amino acids. CDR3 sequence reads: CASSYSTGSGEKLFF. Here the CDR3 DNA reads TGTGCCAGCAGTTACTCGACAGGATCAGGGGAAAAACTGTTTTTT.

V is TRBV4-2 and J is TRBJ2-5; D unresolved. V was pared by 1 base and J by 2 bases, with 11 bases between. The CDR3 is made up of 15 amino acids. CDR1 and CDR2 (germline): LGHNA, YNFKEQ. CDR3 sequence: CASSQVAAGQETQYF. The CDR3 DNA is TGTGCCAGCAGCCAAGTCGCGGCCGGGCAAGAGACCCAGTACTTC.

This chain uses TRBV5-4 with TRBJ1-1; a possible D gene is TRBD1 (6 bases). Germline assignment: CDR1 SGHNT and CDR2 YYREEE (reference sequence). Trimming cost V 6 bases and J 5 bases, with 17 bases left between them. The CDR3 extends over 14 amino acids. As DNA, the CDR3 is TGTGCCAGCACTGAACACCAGAGGGGGACTGAAGCTTTCTTT. Its protein product is CASTEHQRGTEAFF. Combining the CDR3 with reference TRBV5-4 and TRBJ1-1 gives the whole variable domain ETGVTQSPTHLIKTRGQQVTLRCSSQSGHNTVSWYQQALGQGPQFIFQYYREEENGRGNFPPRFSGLQFPNYSSELNVNALELDDSALYLCASTEHQRGTEAFFGQGTRLTVV.

This chain links TRBV6-1 with TRBJ2-7; TRBD2 is a possible D gene (6 bases). Germline V gene sequence: CDR1 MNHNS, CDR2 SASEGT. Trimming removed 1 base from V and 3 bases from J, with 13 bases in between. CDR3 length: 15 amino acids. The CDR3 coding sequence is TGTGCCAGCAGTGAAGGCCCGCGGGGCATCTACGAGCAGTACTTC. Translating gives CASSEGPRGIYEQYF.

V is TRBV7-9 and J is TRBJ1-1; 8 nucleotides align to TRBD1. CDR1 and CDR2 (germline): SEHNR, FQNEAQ (reference sequence). V lost 5 bases, J lost 1 base, and 9 bases stayed unmatched. The CDR3 is 16 residues long. The CDR3, as DNA: TGTGCCAGCAGCCCCTCAGGGGGCGGGGGGAACACTGAAGCTTTCTTT. Its protein is CASSPSGGGGNTEAFF.

The chain couples TRBV5-6 to TRBJ2-1; D may be TRBD2 (5 bases). V lost 0 bases, J lost 9 bases, and 16 bases lay in between. This CDR3 is 15 amino acids long. Per the germline V gene, CDR1 is SGHDT and CDR2 is YYEEEE. CDR3: CASSLDYWGVREQFF. DNA for the CDR3: TGTGCCAGCAGCTTGGATTATTGGGGAGTCCGTGAGCAGTTCTTC.

This clone turned up a few times. Different DNA sequences within this sample yield the same CDR3. This chain joins TRBV18 and TRBJ1-1; TRBD1 might be the D (5 bases). Deletions cut 3 bases from V and 1 base from J, with 9 bases between. CDR1 KGHSH and CDR2 LQKENI come from the germline V gene. The CDR3 has 14 residues. The CDR3 here is CASSPGQANTEAFF. CDR3 nucleotide sequence: TGTGCCAGCTCACCCGGACAAGCGAACACTGAAGCTTTCTTT. Complete variable domain (other parts from reference TRBV18 and TRBJ1-1): NAGVMQNPRHLVRRRGQEARLRCSPMKGHSHVYWYRQLPEEGLKFMVYLQKENIIDESGMPKERFSAEFPKEGPSILRIQQVVRGDSAAYFCASSPGQANTEAFFGQGTRLTVV.

The V gene is TRBV28, the J gene TRBJ1-5; D remains unclear. The V and J ends lost 8 bases and 0 bases respectively, with 8 bases between them. Germline V CDR1 and CDR2: MDHEN, SYDVKM. The CDR3 covers 13 residues. The CDR3 region is CASCLYSNQPQHF. Here the CDR3 DNA reads TGTGCCAGCTGCCTATATAGCAATCAGCCCCAGCATTTT.

This clone has a single count. This sequence joins TRBV11-3 and TRBJ2-2, with D maybe TRBD2 (5 bases). Germline V gene data show CDR1 as SGHNT and CDR2 as YENEEA. V lost 4 bases and J 4 bases, leaving 13 bases between the germline ends. CDR3 length: 15 residues. The CDR3 coding sequence is TGTGCCAGCAGCTCGTGGGGAGTGGTCACCGGGGAGCTGTTTTTT. Protein: CASSSWGVVTGELFF.

This clone occurred once. The V gene is TRBV5-1, the J gene TRBJ1-2; the match to TRBD1 covers 8 bases. The ends lost 2 bases at V and 1 base at J; junction bases unmatched: 4. CDR1 is SGHRS, CDR2 YFSETQ, per germline. The CDR3 totals 15 residues. The CDR3 sequence: CASSFTGGLNYGYTF. CDR3 in DNA: TGCGCCAGCAGCTTTACAGGGGGACTTAACTATGGCTACACCTTC.

In this sample, this clone turned up a few times. The genes are TRBV28 and TRBJ1-2, with D tentatively TRBD1 (5 bases). The germline V gene has CDR1 MDHEN and CDR2 SYDVKM. The V gene lost 3 bases and the J gene lost 6 bases, with 11 bases spanning the gap. The CDR3 totals 13 residues. The CDR3 bases are TGTGCCAGCAGTTTTGGGGCAGGCCATGGCTACACCTTC. It codes for CASSFGAGHGYTF.

The chain links TRBV7-6 to TRBJ1-3, with a possible D match to TRBD1 (6 bases). The CDR3 length is 17 residues. Trimming left V 5 bases short and J 0 bases short, with 17 bases between. Germline CDR1 reads SGHVS; CDR2 reads FNYEAQ. The CDR3 region is CASSAFFLQGSGNTIYF. In DNA form, the CDR3 reads TGTGCCAGCAGCGCGTTTTTCTTACAGGGCTCTGGAAACACCATATATTTT.

The chain uses TRBV7-8 and TRBJ2-7, with D perhaps TRBD1 (8 bases). CDR1 is SGHVS, CDR2 FQNEAQ, per germline. The germline V and J ends were trimmed by 7 bases and 9 bases, with 28 bases remaining between them. The CDR3 has 16 amino acids. The DNA of the CDR3 is TGTGCCAGCACCTTGGGTTTATTAGGACAGGGAGGGTCGCAGTACTTC. Translating gives CASTLGLLGQGGSQYF.

The rearrangement links TRBV7-6 to TRBJ1-6; possibly TRBD1 for D (5 bases). V dropped 1 base and J dropped 7 bases, with 11 bases sitting between them. This CDR3 has 15 residues. The germline V gene has CDR1 SGHVS and CDR2 FNYEAQ. The CDR3 DNA reads as TGTGCCAGCAGCTTAGGCCTTCCAGGGAATTCACCCCTCCACTTT. This sequence encodes CASSLGLPGNSPLHF.

This clone occurred a few times. The chain carries TRBV5-1 and TRBJ2-3; 10 bases are a match to TRBD1. Looked up from germline, CDR1 is SGHRS and CDR2 is YFSETQ. J was trimmed by 4 bases and V by 4 bases; bases with no gene match: 9. The CDR3 is 16 residues long. The CDR3 DNA sequence: TGCGCCAGCAGCCTAAATCCAGGACAGGGGGCAGATACGCAGTATTTT. This translates into CASSLNPGQGADTQYF.

V and J are TRBV6-5 and TRBJ1-1, with a possible D match to TRBD1 (6 bases). The germline V gene has CDR1 MNHEY and CDR2 SVGAGI. Trimming stripped 5 bases from V and 2 bases from J, with 12 bases between. The CDR3 spans 14 residues. This chain's CDR3 is CASSESGGNTEAFF. The CDR3, as DNA: TGTGCCAGCAGTGAATCGGGGGGCAACACTGAAGCTTTCTTT.

The chain links TRBV5-4 to TRBJ2-1; 9 bases align to TRBD1. Germline lookup yields CDR1 SGHNT and CDR2 YYREEE (reference sequence). V dropped 7 bases and J dropped 8; count of bases not matched to a gene: 13. This CDR3 region has 15 residues. The CDR3 here is CASPQSGTGSDEQFF. DNA for the CDR3: TGTGCCAGCCCCCAGTCTGGGACAGGGAGTGATGAGCAGTTCTTC.